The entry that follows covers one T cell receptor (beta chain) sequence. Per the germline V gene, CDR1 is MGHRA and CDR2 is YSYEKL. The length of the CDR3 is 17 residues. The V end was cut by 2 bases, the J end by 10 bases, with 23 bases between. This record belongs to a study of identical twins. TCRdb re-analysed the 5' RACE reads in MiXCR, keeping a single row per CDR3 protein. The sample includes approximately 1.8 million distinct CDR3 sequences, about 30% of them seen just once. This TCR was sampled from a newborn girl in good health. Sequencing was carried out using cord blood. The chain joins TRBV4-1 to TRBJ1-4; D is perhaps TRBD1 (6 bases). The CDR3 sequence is CASSQPIRQAPIGKLFF. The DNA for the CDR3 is TGCGCCAGCAGCCAACCCATTCGACAGGCGCCAATCGGAAAACTGTTTTTT.